This TCR beta chain is from a study of blood T cell repertoires in COVID-19. In the study overall: Samples came from the United States, Italy and Spain, spanning acute and convalescent COVID-19.

Original analysis: Estimated nucleated cell counts came from reference gene primer amplification. The protocol was immunoSEQ multiplex PCR, while the TCRdb copy is restricted to in-frame clones and leaves out a portion. V, J and clone size derive from that table, while D and trimming were established from the DNA sequence. The table shows around 200,000 clones, with approximately 86% occurring only once. V was trimmed by 4 bases and J by 4 bases, leaving 16 bases between them. CDR1 LNHNV and CDR2 YYDKDF come from the germline V gene (reference sequence). This CDR3 has 16 amino acids. Sequencing was performed on peripheral blood. The sequence came from a man aged 25 to 40 with acute or convalescent COVID-19. The chain joins TRBV15 to TRBJ1-4, with D possibly being TRBD1 (5 bases). In nucleotides, the CDR3 is TGTGCCACCAGCACGGGACTGAACTCCGTTAATGAAAAACTGTTTTTT. It yields the protein CATSTGLNSVNEKLFF. The variable domain in full, with the rest retrieved from reference TRBV15 and TRBJ1-4, is DAMVIQNPRYQVTQFGKPVTLSCSQTLNHNVMYWYQQKSSQAPKLLFHYYDKDFNNEADTPDNFQSRRPNTSFCFLDIRSPGLGDTAMYLCATSTGLNSVNEKLFFGSGTQLSVL.